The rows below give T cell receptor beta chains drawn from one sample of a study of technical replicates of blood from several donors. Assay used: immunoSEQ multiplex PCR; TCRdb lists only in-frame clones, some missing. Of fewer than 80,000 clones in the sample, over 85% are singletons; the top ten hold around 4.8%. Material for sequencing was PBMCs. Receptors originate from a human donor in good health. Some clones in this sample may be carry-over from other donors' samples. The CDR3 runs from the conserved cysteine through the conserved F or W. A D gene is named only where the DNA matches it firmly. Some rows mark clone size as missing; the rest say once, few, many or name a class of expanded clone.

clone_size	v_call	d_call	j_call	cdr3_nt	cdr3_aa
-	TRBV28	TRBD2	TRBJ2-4	TGTGCCAGCCTGGGACTAGCGGGGGGGATTGGCAAAAACATTCAGTACTTC	CASLGLAGGIGKNIQYF
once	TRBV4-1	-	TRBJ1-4	TGCGCCAGCAGCCAAGGACCCGTGGGGGGGGTAGGAGAAAAACTGTTTTTT	CASSQGPVGGVGEKLFF
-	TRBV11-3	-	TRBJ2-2	TGTGCCAGCAGCCTCACGTTGGAGGGGGAGCTGTTTTTT	CASSLTLEGELFF
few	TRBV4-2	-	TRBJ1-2	TGTGCCAGCAGCCAAGGGCAGGGCGGCTATGGCTACACCTTC	CASSQGQGGYGYTF
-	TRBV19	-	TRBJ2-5	TGTGCCAGTAGTATAGGGTTCGGGGGTCAAGAGACCCAGTACTTC	CASSIGFGGQETQYF
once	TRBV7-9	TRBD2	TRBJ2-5	TGTGCCAGCAGCCCGCCTAGCGGGGGGGCAGAGACCCAGTACTTC	CASSPPSGGAETQYF
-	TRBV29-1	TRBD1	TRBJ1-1	TGCAGCGTGGGCCAGGGGGCAAACACTGAAGCTTTCTTT	CSVGQGANTEAFF
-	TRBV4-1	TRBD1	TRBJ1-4	TGCGCCAGCAGCCAAGATACTGGGACAGCCAGAGAGAATTATGAAAAACTGTTTTTT	CASSQDTGTARENYEKLFF
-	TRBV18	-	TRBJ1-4	TGTGCCAGCTCACCCATTGCTAATGAAAAACTGTTTTTT	CASSPIANEKLFF
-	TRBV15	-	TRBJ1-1	TGTGCCACCAGCAGCGGACACTTGGCAGCTTTCTTT	CATSSGHLAAFF
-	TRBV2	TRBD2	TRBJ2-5	TGTGCCAGCAGCGCGGTCCAACTAGCGGGAGAAGAGACCCAGTACTTC	CASSAVQLAGEETQYF
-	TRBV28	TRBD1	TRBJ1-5	TGTGCCAGCCGGGGACAGGTTGTAAACCAGCCCCAGCATTTT	CASRGQVVNQPQHF
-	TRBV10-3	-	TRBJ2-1	TGTGCCATCAGTGAGTCGACCAGGGGCCTAAACAATGAGCAGTTCTTC	CAISESTRGLNNEQFF
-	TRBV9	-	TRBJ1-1	TGTGCCAGCAGCGTGGATCAGGTGTGGAACACTGAAGCTTTCTTT	CASSVDQVWNTEAFF
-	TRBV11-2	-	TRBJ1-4	TGTGCCAGCAGCTTAGTTGGGCAGACCCCTGATGAAAAACTGTTTTTT	CASSLVGQTPDEKLFF
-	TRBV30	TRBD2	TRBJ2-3	TGTGCCTGGAGTGTACTAGCGGTGATAGATACGCAGTATTTT	CAWSVLAVIDTQYF
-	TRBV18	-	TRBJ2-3	TGTGCCAGCTCATCCTGGGACATAGCCACAGATACGCAGTATTTT	CASSSWDIATDTQYF
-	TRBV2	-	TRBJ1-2	TGTGCCAGCGGATACAGGGAGAACTATGGCTACACCTTC	CASGYRENYGYTF
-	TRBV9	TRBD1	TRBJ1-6	TGTGCCAGCAGCGCCCTATCAGGGGGACCTTCACCCCTCCACTTT	CASSALSGGPSPLHF
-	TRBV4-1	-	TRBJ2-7	TGCGCCAGCAGAGCTCGATCCGGTTCCTACGAGCAGTACTTC	CASRARSGSYEQYF
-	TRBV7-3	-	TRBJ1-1	TGTGCCAGCAGCTCCGGGGGGCTGACTGAAGCTTTCTTT	CASSSGGLTEAFF
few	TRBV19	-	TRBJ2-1	TGTGCCAGTAAACGCAGGGGTGTTAATGAGCAGTTCTTC	CASKRRGVNEQFF
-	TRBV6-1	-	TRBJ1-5	TGTGCCAGCAGGCCCGGGGGGGCTAGCAATCAGCCCCAGCATTTT	CASRPGGASNQPQHF
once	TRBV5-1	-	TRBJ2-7	TGCGCCAGCAGCTTGGGACAGGTAGTCTCCTACGAGCAGTACTTC	CASSLGQVVSYEQYF
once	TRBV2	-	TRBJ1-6	TGTGCCAGCAGTGACGATCGGTCCTATAATTCACCCCTCCACTTT	CASSDDRSYNSPLHF
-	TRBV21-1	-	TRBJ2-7	TGTGCCAGCAGCGAACCGGGACTTGGGGCGTGCGAGCAGTACTTC	CASSEPGLGACEQYF
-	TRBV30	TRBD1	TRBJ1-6	TGTGCCTGGAGCCGGGACAGGGTGGGGGAGTATAATTCACCCCTCCACTTT	CAWSRDRVGEYNSPLHF
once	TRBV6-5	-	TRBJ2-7	TGTGCCAGCAGTTACTGGCCCCGAGGGTTCCTCCACGAGCAGTACTTC	CASSYWPRGFLHEQYF
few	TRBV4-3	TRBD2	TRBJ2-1	TGCGCCAGCAGCCAAGATTGGTTGCGGGGGGGCGACAATGAGCAGTTCTTC	CASSQDWLRGGDNEQFF
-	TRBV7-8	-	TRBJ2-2	TGTGCCAGCAGCTCCCGAGGTTGGAGCGGCGACACCGGGGAGCTGTTTTTT	CASSSRGWSGDTGELFF
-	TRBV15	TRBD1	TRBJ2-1	TGTGCCACCAGCGCGGACAGGGGGGCCTACAATGAGCAGTTCTTC	CATSADRGAYNEQFF
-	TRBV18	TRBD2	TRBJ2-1	TGTGCCAGCTCACCCGGGGGGGCACCAAGCTCCTACAATGAGCAGTTCTTC	CASSPGGAPSSYNEQFF
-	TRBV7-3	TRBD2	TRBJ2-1	TGTGCCAGCAGCTTACAGGGCGGGGGGGCGTATGAGCAGTTCTTC	CASSLQGGGAYEQFF
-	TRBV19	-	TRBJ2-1	TGTGCCAGTAGTAGGGGCGGGGTCTCCTACAATGAGCAGTTCTTC	CASSRGGVSYNEQFF
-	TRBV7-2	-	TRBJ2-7	TGTGCCAGCAGCTTAGTTTCAGGCGGGCTTTCCTACGAGCAGTACTTC	CASSLVSGGLSYEQYF
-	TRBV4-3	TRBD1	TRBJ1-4	TGCGCCAGCAGCCAAGCGACTGGTACAGGGGAGCGGGAAAAACTGTTTTTT	CASSQATGTGEREKLFF
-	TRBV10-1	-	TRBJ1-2	TGCGCCAGCAGCGCAGACACCGGGGTTGATGACTATGGCTACACCTTC	CASSADTGVDDYGYTF
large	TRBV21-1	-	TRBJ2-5	TGTGCCACCCTCGGAGGGGCCGATAAAGAGACCCAGTACTTC	CATLGGADKETQYF